These T cell receptor beta chains were read from a single sample in a study of CXCR3-negative and CXCR3-positive naive CD8 T cells. Each CDR3 protein gets one entry in TCRdb, which reprocessed the 5' RACE reads and gives no DNA. This listing includes about 130,000 distinct CDR3 sequences. The sequenced sample was naive CXCR3+ CD8+ T cells from blood. These receptors originate from a human donor in good health. Some clones in this sample may be carry-over from other donors' samples. Both conserved end residues are part of each CDR3.

CSALQGDEKLFF	TRBV20-1	TRBJ1-4
CASRTGGSTQYF	TRBV11-2	TRBJ2-3
CASSENTNYGYTF	TRBV10-1	TRBJ1-2
CASSYQGGSSYEQYF	TRBV6-5	TRBJ2-7
CASSLVAGDEQYF	TRBV5-5	TRBJ2-7
CSVVPGSDTGELFF	TRBV29-1	TRBJ2-2
CASERLAGAYNEQFF	TRBV6-5	TRBJ2-1
CASSLPAGEYNEQFF	TRBV5-1	TRBJ2-1
CASSPIAGRAHNEQFF	TRBV27	TRBJ2-1
CASSLNTAGPYPETQYF	TRBV7-8	TRBJ2-5
CSGVGGISYEQYF	TRBV20-1	TRBJ2-7
CASSLAQEYSNQPQHF	TRBV5-6	TRBJ1-5
CASSLSTKETQYF	TRBV7-9	TRBJ2-5
CASTPGAGSNEKPFF	TRBV9	TRBJ1-4
CASSLAGGTSYEQYF	TRBV7-2	TRBJ2-7
CASSADRDNEQFF	TRBV7-9	TRBJ2-1
CSVETGSCYEQYF	TRBV29-1	TRBJ2-7
CAWSRGADNEQFF	TRBV30	TRBJ2-1
CASSPELAGGPYTGELFF	TRBV28	TRBJ2-2
CSVPGPRSGYTF	TRBV29-1	TRBJ1-2
CASSTGGDFLNEQFF	TRBV27	TRBJ2-1
CASSADIYDMNTEAFF	TRBV4-2	TRBJ1-1
CASSLGGQSYEQYF	TRBV5-6	TRBJ2-7
CASTWGSGELFF	TRBV28	TRBJ2-2
CASRPGNSNQPQHF	TRBV10-2	TRBJ1-5
CSVDWTGTENNEQFF	TRBV29-1	TRBJ2-1
CASGDRALGNEQYF	TRBV28	TRBJ2-7
CASSFRDRGGEQYF	TRBV28	TRBJ2-7
CASSLGSLNEQFF	TRBV7-9	TRBJ2-1
CASSQLGARGYTF	TRBV14	TRBJ1-2
CASSLFAGQGAPGQPQHF	TRBV7-2	TRBJ1-5
CASGLVQGVGGELFF	TRBV12-5	TRBJ2-2
CASSLGTSAGRETQYF	TRBV28	TRBJ2-5
CASRAQGFTEAFF	TRBV7-9	TRBJ1-1
CASSYRWEGDNEQLF	TRBV6-6	TRBJ2-1
CASSVASGSNVMETQYF	TRBV9	TRBJ2-5
CASSLSFEEQFF	TRBV7-3	TRBJ2-1
CASRAENTEAFF	TRBV7-9	TRBJ1-1
CANLDRGLIQPQHF	TRBV21-1	TRBJ1-5
CASSLASLAGTYEQYF	TRBV11-2	TRBJ2-7
CASSLGFGGVTQYF	TRBV5-6	TRBJ2-3